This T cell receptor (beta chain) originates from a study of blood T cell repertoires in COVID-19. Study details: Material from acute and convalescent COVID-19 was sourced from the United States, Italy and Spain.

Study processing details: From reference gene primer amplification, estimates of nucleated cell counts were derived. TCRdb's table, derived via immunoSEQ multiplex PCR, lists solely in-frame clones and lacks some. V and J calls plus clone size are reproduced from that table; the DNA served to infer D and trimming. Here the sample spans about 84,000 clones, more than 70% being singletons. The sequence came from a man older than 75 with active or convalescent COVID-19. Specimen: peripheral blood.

The CDR3 sequence is CASSLPQGAGNQPQHF. CDR3 bases: TGTGCCAGTAGTTTACCCCAGGGGGCCGGCAATCAGCCCCAGCATTTT. The V and J genes are TRBV19 and TRBJ1-5; 8 nucleotides align to TRBD1. V lost 5 bases and J lost 2; bases outside the gene matches: 8. The CDR3 is made up of 16 amino acids. CDR1 and CDR2 from the germline V gene are LNHDA and SQIVND (reference sequence). The entire variable domain, with the rest obtained from reference TRBV19 and TRBJ1-5, is as follows: DGGITQSPKYLFRKEGQNVTLSCEQNLNHDAMYWYRQDPGQGLRLIYYSQIVNDFQKGDIAEGYSVSREKKESFPLTVTSAQKNPTAFYLCASSLPQGAGNQPQHFGDGTRLSIL.